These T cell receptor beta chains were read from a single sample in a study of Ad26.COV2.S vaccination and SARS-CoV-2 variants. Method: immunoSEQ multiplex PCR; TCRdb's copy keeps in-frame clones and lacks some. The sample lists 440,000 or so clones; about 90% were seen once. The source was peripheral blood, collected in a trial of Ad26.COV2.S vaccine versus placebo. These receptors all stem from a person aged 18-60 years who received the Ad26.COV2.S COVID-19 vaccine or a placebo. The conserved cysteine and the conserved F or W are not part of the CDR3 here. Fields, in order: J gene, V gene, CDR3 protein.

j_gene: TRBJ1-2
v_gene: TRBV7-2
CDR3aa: ASSPSSFGGWGLNYGYT

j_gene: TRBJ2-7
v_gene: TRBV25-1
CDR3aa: ASSADRNLTPQYEQY

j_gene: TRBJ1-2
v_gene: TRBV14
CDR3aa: ASSQDRAGQGDYGYT

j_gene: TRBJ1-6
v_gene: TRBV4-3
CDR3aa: ASSQVIGSVSSNSPLH

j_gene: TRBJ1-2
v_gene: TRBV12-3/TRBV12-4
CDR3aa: ASSYGQNYGYT

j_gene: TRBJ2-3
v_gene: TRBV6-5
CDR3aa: ASSYSSGVSTDTQY

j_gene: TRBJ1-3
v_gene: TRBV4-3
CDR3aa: ASSQESGRFRGHSGNTIY

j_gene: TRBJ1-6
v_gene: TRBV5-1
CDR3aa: ASSPTPTGLGSPLH

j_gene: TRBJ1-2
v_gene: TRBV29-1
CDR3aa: SVRTDREWDGYT

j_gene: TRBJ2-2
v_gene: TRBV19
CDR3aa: ASYPLAGGPYTGELF

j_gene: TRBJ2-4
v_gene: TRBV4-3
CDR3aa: ASSQGWTGKNIQY

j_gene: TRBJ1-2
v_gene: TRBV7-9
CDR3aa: ASSLGQGTSYYGYT

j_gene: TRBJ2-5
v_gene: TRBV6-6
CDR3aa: ASISQY

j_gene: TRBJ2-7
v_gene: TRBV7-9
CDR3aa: ASSLGATANSYEQY

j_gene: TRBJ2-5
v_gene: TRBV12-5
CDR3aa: ASGPLSGAYQETQY

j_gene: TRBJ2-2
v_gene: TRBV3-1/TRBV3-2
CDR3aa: ASSLPGVRGGPRDTGELF

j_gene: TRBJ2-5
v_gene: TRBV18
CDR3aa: ASSPRQGAWETQY

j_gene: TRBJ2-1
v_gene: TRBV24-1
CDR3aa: ATSDNTVRGYEQF

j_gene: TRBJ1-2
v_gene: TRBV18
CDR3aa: ASSPPGGGYGYT

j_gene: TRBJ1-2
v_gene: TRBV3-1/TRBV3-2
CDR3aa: ASSQGQGDGYT

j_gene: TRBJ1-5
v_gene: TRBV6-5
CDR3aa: ASGRTGYNQPQH

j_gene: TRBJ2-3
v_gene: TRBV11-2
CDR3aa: ASSQADTQY

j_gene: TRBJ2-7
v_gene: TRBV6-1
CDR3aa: ASSEKTGGGYEQY

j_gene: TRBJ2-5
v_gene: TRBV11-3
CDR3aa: ASSPRTGVGQETQY

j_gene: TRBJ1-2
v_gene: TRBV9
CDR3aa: ASSIGQGVNSGYT

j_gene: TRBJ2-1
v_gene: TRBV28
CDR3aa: ASSLRSEQF

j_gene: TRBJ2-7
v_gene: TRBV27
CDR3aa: ASSYQGPYEQY

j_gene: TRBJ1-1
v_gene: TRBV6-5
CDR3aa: ASSRLRIKASEAF